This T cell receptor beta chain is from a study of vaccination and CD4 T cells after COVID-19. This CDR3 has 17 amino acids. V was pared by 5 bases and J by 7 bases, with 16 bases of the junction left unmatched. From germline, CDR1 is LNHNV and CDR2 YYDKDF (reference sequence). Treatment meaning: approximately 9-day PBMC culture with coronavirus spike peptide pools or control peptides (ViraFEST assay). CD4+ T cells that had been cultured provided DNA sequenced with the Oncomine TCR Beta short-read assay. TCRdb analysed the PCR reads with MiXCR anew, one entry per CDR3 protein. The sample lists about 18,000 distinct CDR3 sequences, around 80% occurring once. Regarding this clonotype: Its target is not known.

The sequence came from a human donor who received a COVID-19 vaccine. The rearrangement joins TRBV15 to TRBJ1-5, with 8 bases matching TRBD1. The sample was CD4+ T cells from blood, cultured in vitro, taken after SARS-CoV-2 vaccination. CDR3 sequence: CATSARPGQEEMQPQHF. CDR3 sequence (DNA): TGTGCCACCAGCGCCCGCCCGGGACAGGAGGAAATGCAGCCCCAGCATTTT.